Listed below are T cell receptor beta chains from one sample, sequenced in a study of blood T cell repertoires in COVID-19. This table comes from immunoSEQ multiplex PCR, and its TCRdb copy is limited to in-frame clones, with some not included. Here the sample spans 47,000 or so clones, approximately 85% being singletons. Sequencing used peripheral blood. The receptors were gathered from an older woman with acute or convalescent COVID-19. Both conserved end residues are part of each CDR3. The D gene is left open where the match is weak. Part of the rows lack a size; the others show once, few, many or a class for expanded clones.

J	D	size	V	CDR3	DNA
TRBJ2-7	-	-	TRBV2	CASSLQDYEQYF	TGTGCCAGCAGTCTACAGGACTACGAGCAGTACTTC
TRBJ1-1	-	-	TRBV19	CASSTPPPGASEAFF	TGTGCCAGTAGTACCCCCCCGCCGGGAGCGTCTGAAGCTTTCTTT
TRBJ2-3	-	-	TRBV5-1	CASSDLTARSTDTQYF	TGCGCCAGCAGCGACCTGACGGCGAGGTCCACAGATACGCAGTATTTT
TRBJ1-5	-	few	TRBV30	CAWDRGPGSNQPQHF	TGTGCCTGGGACCGAGGGCCAGGAAGCAATCAGCCCCAGCATTTT
TRBJ2-7	-	-	TRBV6-6	CASSYPGLAYEQYF	TGTGCCAGCAGTTACCCCGGGCTAGCTTACGAGCAGTACTTC
TRBJ2-3	TRBD2	-	TRBV27	CASSSLLAASTDTQYF	TGTGCCAGCAGTTCACTACTAGCGGCGAGCACAGATACGCAGTATTTT
TRBJ1-3	TRBD1	-	TRBV5-6	CASSLAGTGLLTFRNTIYF	TGTGCCAGCAGCTTGGCCGGGACAGGGCTCCTCACGTTCCGAAACACCATATATTTT
TRBJ2-7	TRBD2	-	TRBV5-1	CASSLDGTSTFYEQYF	TGCGCCAGCAGCTTGGATGGGACTAGCACATTCTACGAGCAGTACTTC
TRBJ2-1	-	-	TRBV15	CATSRAPNNEQFF	TGTGCCACCAGCAGGGCCCCGAACAATGAGCAGTTCTTC
TRBJ2-7	TRBD1	once	TRBV4-1	CASSQGQGTLLYEQYF	TGCGCCAGCAGCCAAGGACAGGGGACTTTGCTCTACGAGCAGTACTTC
TRBJ1-2	-	-	TRBV3-1/TRBV3-2	CASSPRGAGYTF	TGTGCCAGCAGCCCCCGGGGTGCTGGCTACACCTTC
TRBJ1-4	TRBD1	-	TRBV5-1	CASSEGQTRKLFF	TGCGCCAGCAGCGAGGGACAGACGAGGAAACTGTTTTTT
TRBJ2-7	-	-	TRBV15	CATSRDDSGTYEQYF	TGTGCCACCAGCAGAGACGATTCAGGAACCTACGAGCAGTACTTC
TRBJ1-3	TRBD1	few	TRBV7-9	CASSPEPGGSGNTIYF	TGTGCCAGCAGCCCCGAACCAGGGGGCTCTGGAAACACCATATATTTT
TRBJ2-3	TRBD2	-	TRBV6-4	CASSPSGSSGTDTQYF	TGTGCCAGCAGCCCAAGCGGGAGTTCGGGCACAGATACGCAGTATTTT
TRBJ2-5	-	-	TRBV18	CASSLTGIQETQYF	TGTGCCAGCTCGCTTACAGGGATTCAAGAGACCCAGTACTTC
TRBJ1-1	-	-	TRBV11-1	CASSLYGEPEAFF	TGTGCCAGCAGCTTATATGGGGAGCCTGAAGCTTTCTTT
TRBJ1-2	-	once	TRBV6-5	CATGWTLTSGYTF	TGTGCCACGGGGTGGACTTTAACGTCCGGCTACACCTTC
TRBJ1-2	TRBD1	-	TRBV6-5	CASSIGQGAYNGYTF	TGTGCCAGCAGCATCGGACAGGGGGCCTATAATGGCTACACCTTC
TRBJ1-4	-	-	TRBV14	CASSPGGNEKLFF	TGTGCCAGCAGCCCGGGGGGTAATGAAAAACTGTTTTTT
TRBJ2-7	-	-	TRBV7-9	CASSLAAGSYEQYF	TGTGCCAGCAGCTTAGCAGCTGGCTCCTACGAGCAGTACTTC
TRBJ2-1	-	-	TRBV5-1	CASSSMDRNNEQFF	TGCGCCAGCAGCTCGATGGACAGAAACAATGAGCAGTTCTTC
TRBJ1-2	TRBD1	-	TRBV30	CAWSRDREGYTF	TGTGCCTGGAGTCGGGACAGGGAGGGCTACACCTTC
TRBJ1-1	-	-	TRBV5-1	CASSLGGRGTNTEAFF	TGCGCCAGCAGCCTGGGCGGGAGGGGAACGAACACTGAAGCTTTCTTT
TRBJ2-7	-	-	TRBV7-9	CASSSRAGYEQYF	TGTGCCAGCAGCTCCAGGGCTGGCTACGAGCAGTACTTC
TRBJ1-1	-	-	TRBV28	CASSFEVRTNTEAFF	TGTGCCAGCAGTTTTGAAGTCAGAACAAACACTGAAGCTTTCTTT
TRBJ1-1	-	-	TRBV18	CASSPQTRGLAFF	TGTGCCAGCTCACCCCAGACGCGGGGGCTGGCTTTCTTT
TRBJ2-5	-	-	TRBV7-2	CASSLMGARETQYF	TGTGCCAGCAGCTTAATGGGGGCTCGGGAGACCCAGTACTTC
TRBJ2-7	TRBD1	-	TRBV19	CASSISGQGARNEQYF	TGTGCCAGTAGTATCTCAGGACAGGGGGCGCGGAACGAGCAGTACTTC
TRBJ2-1	-	-	TRBV7-9	CASSPSPSDEQFF	TGTGCCAGCAGCCCCTCTCCTTCGGATGAGCAGTTCTTC
TRBJ2-3	TRBD1	-	TRBV7-6	CASSSNDDRGLADTQYF	TGTGCCAGCAGCTCTAATGATGACAGGGGGCTCGCAGATACGCAGTATTTT
TRBJ1-5	-	once	TRBV28	CASNLPSLSNQPQHF	TGTGCCAGCAACCTCCCTAGTCTTAGCAATCAGCCCCAGCATTTT
TRBJ2-2	TRBD2	once	TRBV10-3	CAHERERNTGELFF	TGTGCCCACGAGCGGGAGCGAAACACCGGGGAGCTGTTTTTT
TRBJ2-1	TRBD1	-	TRBV6-2/TRBV6-3	CASSYSVGQGRAYNEQFF	TGTGCCAGCAGTTACTCGGTCGGACAGGGTAGGGCATACAATGAGCAGTTCTTC
TRBJ1-2	TRBD1	once	TRBV3-1/TRBV3-2	CASSLDWTGLYGYTF	TGTGCCAGCAGCCTTGACTGGACAGGCCTCTATGGCTACACCTTC
TRBJ2-1	TRBD2	-	TRBV10-3	CAISELAGGLGNEQFF	TGTGCCATCAGTGAACTAGCGGGGGGGCTAGGCAATGAGCAGTTCTTC